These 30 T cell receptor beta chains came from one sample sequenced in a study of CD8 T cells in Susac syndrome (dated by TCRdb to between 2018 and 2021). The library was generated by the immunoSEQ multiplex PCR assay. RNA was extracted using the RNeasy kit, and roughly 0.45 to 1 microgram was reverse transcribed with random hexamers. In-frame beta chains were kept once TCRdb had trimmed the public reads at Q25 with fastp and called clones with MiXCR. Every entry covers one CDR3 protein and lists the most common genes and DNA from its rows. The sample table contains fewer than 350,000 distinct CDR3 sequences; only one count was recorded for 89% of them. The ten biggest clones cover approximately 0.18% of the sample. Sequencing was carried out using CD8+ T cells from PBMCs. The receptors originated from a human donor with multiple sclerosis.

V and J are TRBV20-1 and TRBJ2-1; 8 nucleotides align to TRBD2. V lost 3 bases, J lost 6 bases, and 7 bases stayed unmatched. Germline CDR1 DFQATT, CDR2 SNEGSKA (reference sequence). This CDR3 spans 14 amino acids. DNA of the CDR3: TGCAGTGCTAGGGGGACTAGTTTCTCCAATGAGCAGTTCTTC. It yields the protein CSARGTSFSNEQFF.

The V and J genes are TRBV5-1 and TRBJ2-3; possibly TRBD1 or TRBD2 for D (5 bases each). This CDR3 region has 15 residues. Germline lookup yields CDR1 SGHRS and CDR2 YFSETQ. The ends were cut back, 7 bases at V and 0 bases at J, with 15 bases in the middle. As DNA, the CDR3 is TGCGCCAGCTCCGGGGCCGCGTTGAGCACAGATACGCAGTATTTT. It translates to CASSGAALSTDTQYF.

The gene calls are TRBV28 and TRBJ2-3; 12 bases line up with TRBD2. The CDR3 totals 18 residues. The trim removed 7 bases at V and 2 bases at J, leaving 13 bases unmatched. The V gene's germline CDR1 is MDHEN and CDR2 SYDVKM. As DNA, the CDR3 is TGTGCCAGCACCCTAGGGCTAGCGGGAGGGCCAGACACAGATACGCAGTATTTT. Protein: CASTLGLAGGPDTDTQYF.

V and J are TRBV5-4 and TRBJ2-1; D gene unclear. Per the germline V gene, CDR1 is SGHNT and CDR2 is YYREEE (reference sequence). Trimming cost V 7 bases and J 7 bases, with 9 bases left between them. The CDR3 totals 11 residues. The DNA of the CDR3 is TGTGCCAGCGTCTTGGGGAATGAGCAGTTCTTC. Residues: CASVLGNEQFF.

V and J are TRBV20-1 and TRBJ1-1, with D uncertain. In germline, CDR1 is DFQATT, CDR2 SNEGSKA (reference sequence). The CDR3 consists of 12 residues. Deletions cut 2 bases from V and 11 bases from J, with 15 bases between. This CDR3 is CSARLSAMEAFF. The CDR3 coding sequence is TGCAGTGCTAGATTATCAGCGATGGAGGCTTTCTTT.

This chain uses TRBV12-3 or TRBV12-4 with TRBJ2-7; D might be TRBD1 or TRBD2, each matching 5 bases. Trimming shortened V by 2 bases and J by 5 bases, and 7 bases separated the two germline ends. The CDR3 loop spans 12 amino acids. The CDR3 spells CASSLWGNEQYF. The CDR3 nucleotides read TGTGCCAGCAGTTTATGGGGGAACGAGCAGTACTTC.

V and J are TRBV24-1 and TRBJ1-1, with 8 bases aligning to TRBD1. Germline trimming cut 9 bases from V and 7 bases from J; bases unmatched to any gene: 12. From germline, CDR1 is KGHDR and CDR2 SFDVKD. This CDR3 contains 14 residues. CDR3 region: CATVAGRGPGEAFF. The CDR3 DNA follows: TGTGCCACCGTTGCAGGCAGGGGGCCCGGTGAAGCTTTCTTT.

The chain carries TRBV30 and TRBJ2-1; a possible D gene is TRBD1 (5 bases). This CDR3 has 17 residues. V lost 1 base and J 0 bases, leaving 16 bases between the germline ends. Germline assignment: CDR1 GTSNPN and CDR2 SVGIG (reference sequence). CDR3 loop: CAWSGFDSPSSYNEQFF. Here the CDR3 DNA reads TGTGCCTGGAGTGGATTCGACAGTCCGAGCTCCTACAATGAGCAGTTCTTC.

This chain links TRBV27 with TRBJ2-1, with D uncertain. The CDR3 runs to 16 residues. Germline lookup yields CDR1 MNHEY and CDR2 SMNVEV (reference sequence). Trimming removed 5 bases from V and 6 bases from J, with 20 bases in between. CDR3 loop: CASSHLDVGPTNEQFF. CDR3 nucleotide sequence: TGTGCCAGCAGTCACCTGGACGTTGGACCTACCAATGAGCAGTTCTTC.

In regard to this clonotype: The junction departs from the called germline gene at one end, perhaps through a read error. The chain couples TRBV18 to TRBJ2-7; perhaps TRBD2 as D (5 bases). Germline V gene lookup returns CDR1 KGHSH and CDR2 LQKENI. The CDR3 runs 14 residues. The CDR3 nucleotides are TGTGCCGGCTCACCAACAAACGGGGAATACGAGCAGTACTTC. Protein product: CAGSPTNGEYEQYF.

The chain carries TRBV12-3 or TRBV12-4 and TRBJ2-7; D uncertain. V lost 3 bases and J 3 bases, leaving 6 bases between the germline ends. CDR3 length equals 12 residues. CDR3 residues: CASSFQVYEQYF. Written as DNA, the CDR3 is TGTGCCAGCAGTTTCCAGGTCTACGAGCAGTACTTC.

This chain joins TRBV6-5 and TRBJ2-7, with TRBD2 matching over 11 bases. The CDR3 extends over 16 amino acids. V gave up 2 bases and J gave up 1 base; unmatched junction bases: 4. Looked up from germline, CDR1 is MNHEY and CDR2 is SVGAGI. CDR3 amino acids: CASSYDRLAGSYEQYF. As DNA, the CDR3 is TGTGCCAGCAGTTACGACAGACTAGCGGGGTCCTACGAGCAGTACTTC.

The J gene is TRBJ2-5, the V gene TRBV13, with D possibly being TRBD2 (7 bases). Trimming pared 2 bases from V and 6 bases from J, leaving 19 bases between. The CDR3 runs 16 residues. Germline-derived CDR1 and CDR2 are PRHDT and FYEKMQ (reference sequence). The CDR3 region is CASSLSGRGPRKTQYF. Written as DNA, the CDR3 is TGTGCCAGCAGCTTATCCGGGCGGGGGCCCAGGAAGACCCAGTACTTC.

The CDR3 DNA sequence: TGTGCCAGTAGTATGCGGCTAGCGGGGGACTACGAGCAGTACTTC. This codes for CASSMRLAGDYEQYF. The chain uses TRBV19 and TRBJ2-7; TRBD2 agrees at 10 bases. Germline trimming cut 3 bases from V and 3 bases from J; bases unmatched to any gene: 5. The CDR3 covers 15 residues. Germline CDR1 and CDR2: LNHDA and SQIVND (reference sequence).

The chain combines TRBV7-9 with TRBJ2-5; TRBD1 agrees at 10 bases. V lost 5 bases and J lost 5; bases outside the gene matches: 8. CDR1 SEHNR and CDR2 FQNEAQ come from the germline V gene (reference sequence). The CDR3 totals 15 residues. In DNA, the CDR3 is TGTGCCAGCAGCGGGACAGGGGTCTCCCAGGAGACCCAGTACTTC. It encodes CASSGTGVSQETQYF.

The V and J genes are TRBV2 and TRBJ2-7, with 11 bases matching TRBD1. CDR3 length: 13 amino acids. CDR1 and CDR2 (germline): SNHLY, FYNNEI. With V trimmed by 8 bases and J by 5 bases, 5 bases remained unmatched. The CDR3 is CASLPGQGDEQYF. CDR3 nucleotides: TGTGCCAGCTTGCCGGGACAGGGGGACGAGCAGTACTTC.

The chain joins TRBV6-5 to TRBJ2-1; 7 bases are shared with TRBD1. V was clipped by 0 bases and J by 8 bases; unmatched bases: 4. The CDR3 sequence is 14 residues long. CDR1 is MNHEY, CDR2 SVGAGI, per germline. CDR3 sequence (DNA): TGTGCCAGCAGTTACTCTAGGGGGCCCGATGAGCAGTTCTTC. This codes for CASSYSRGPDEQFF.

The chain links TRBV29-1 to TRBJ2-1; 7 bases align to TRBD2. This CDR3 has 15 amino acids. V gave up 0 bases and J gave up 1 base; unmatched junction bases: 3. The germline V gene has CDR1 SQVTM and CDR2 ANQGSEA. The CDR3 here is CSVEDGGDSYNEQFF. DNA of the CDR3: TGCAGCGTTGAAGATGGGGGGGATTCCTACAATGAGCAGTTCTTC.

The CDR3 bases are TGTGCCATCAGTGGTACGACAGACTCCCGAAAAAAGTTAGAGACCCAGTACTTC. Residues: CAISGTTDSRKKLETQYF. The chain is built from TRBV10-3 and TRBJ2-5; the D gene is possibly TRBD1 (5 bases). Trimming removed 4 bases from V and 4 bases from J, with 25 bases in between. CDR1 is ENHRY, CDR2 SYGVKD, per germline. CDR3 length equals 18 residues.

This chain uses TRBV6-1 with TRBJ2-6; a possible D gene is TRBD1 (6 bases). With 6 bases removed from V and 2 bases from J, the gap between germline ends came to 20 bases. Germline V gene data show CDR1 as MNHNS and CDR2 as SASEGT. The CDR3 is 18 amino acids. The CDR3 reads CASSAPRQVTTGANVLTF. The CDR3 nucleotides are TGTGCCAGCAGCGCCCCACGACAGGTAACGACTGGGGCCAACGTCCTGACTTTC.

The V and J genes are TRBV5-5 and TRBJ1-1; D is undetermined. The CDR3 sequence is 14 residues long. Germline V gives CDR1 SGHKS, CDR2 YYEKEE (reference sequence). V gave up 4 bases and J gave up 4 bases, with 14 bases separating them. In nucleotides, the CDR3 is TGTGCCAGCAGCACACGACCAGACGGCACTGAAGCTTTCTTT. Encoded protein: CASSTRPDGTEAFF.

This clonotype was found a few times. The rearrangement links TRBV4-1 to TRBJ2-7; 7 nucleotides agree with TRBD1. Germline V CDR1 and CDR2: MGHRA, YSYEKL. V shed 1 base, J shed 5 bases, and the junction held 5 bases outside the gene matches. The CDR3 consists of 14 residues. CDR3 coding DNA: TGCGCCAGCAGCCAAGTTCAGGGGGTGGACGAGCAGTACTTC. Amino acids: CASSQVQGVDEQYF.

DNA for the CDR3: TGTGCCAGCAGTTTCGGACTAGCGGGGTCCAGCTCCTACGAGCAGTACTTC. This translates into CASSFGLAGSSSYEQYF. The rearrangement uses TRBV27 and TRBJ2-7, with 12 bases matching TRBD2. V lost 3 bases and J lost 0; bases outside the gene matches: 6. The CDR3 loop spans 17 amino acids. CDR1 MNHEY and CDR2 SMNVEV come from the germline V gene (reference sequence).

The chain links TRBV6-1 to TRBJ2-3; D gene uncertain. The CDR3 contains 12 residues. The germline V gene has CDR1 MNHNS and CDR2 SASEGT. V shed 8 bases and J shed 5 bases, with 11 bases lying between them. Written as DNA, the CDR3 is TGTGCCAGCTATTTGACCGGAGATACGCAGTATTTT. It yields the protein CASYLTGDTQYF.

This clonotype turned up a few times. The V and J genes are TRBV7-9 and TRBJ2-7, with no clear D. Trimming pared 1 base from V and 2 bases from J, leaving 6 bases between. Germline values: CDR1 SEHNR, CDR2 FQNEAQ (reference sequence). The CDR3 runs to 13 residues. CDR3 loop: CASSLVAAYEQYF. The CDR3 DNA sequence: TGTGCCAGCAGCTTAGTGGCAGCCTACGAGCAGTACTTC.

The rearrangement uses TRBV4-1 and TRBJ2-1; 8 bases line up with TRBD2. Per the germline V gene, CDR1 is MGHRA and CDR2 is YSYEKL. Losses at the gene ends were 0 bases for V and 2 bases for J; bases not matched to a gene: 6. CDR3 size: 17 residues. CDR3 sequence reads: CASSQENSGAPYNEQFF. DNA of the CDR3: TGCGCCAGCAGCCAAGAAAATAGCGGGGCACCCTACAATGAGCAGTTCTTC.

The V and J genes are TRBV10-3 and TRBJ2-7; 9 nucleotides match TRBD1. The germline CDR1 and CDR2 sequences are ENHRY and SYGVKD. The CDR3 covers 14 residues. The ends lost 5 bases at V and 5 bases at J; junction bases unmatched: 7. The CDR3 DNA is TGTGCCATCAGTCCCGGGACAGGGATCGACGAGCAGTACTTC. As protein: CAISPGTGIDEQYF.

The CDR3 DNA is TGTGCCAGCAGTTTAGCCGGGACAGGGGGAGAGACCCAGTACTTC. This sequence encodes CASSLAGTGGETQYF. The rearrangement uses TRBV27 and TRBJ2-5; 11 positions match TRBD1. Trimming at V came to 2 bases and at J to 4 bases, leaving 3 bases not matched to a gene. This CDR3 region has 15 residues. Germline V CDR1 and CDR2: MNHEY, SMNVEV (reference sequence).

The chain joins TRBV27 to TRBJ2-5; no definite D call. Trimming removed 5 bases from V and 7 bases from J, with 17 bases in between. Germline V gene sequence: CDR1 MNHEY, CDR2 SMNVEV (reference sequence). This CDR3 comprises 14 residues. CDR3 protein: CASSVMRSGGTQYF. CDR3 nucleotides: TGTGCCAGCAGTGTAATGCGCTCAGGTGGGACCCAGTACTTC.

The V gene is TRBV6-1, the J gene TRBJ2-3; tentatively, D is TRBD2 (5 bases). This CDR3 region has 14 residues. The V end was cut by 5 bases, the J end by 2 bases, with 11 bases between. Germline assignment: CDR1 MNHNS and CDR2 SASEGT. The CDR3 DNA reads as TGTGCCAGCAGTAAGAGGGAGCCCACAGATACGCAGTATTTT. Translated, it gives CASSKREPTDTQYF.